The T cell receptor (beta chain) described here comes from a study of OX40 agonist ivuxolimab in advanced cancers. Sequenced by immunoSEQ multiplex PCR; TCRdb stores in-frame clones only, minus some. This sample has about 79,000 clones, with about four fifths found just once. The germline CDR1 and CDR2 sequences are MNHEY and SMNVEV (reference sequence). The CDR3 is 15 residues long. V lost 6 bases and J 0 bases, leaving 12 bases between the germline ends. The origin of this receptor is an adult with an advanced solid tumor such as melanoma, head and neck, liver or kidney cancer. The sample here was CD4+ or CD8+ T cells sorted from blood, taken in a trial of the OX40 agonist ivuxolimab. V and J are TRBV27 and TRBJ1-5, with TRBD1 as a possible D gene (6 bases). In nucleotides, the CDR3 is TGTGCCAGCAGGGGGGGGCTATATAGCAATCAGCCCCAGCATTTT. The encoded protein is CASRGGLYSNQPQHF.